This record concerns one T cell receptor beta chain sequence. The data were taken from a study of control samples from healthy donors and cancer patients. This CDR3 comprises 15 residues. The germline V gene encodes CDR1 LGHNT and CDR2 FRNRAP. V trimming: 6 bases; J trimming: 1 base; junction bases outside the gene matches: 3. Sequencing used immunoSEQ multiplex PCR; TCRdb keeps in-frame clones, though not all of them. The sample shows 130,000 to 150,000 clones, about 91% of them seen only once. The clonotype originates from a man aged 30 to 39 in good health. The V call is TRBV12-5, the J call TRBJ1-3; 10 bases fit TRBD1. Sequenced material: blood. The CDR3 loop reads CASGPGQGSGNTIYF. For the CDR3, the DNA is TGTGCTAGTGGGCCGGGACAGGGGTCTGGAAACACCATATATTTT.